The T cell receptor (beta chain) described here comes from a study of T cell repertoires in aging, cancer and after chemotherapy. Study findings and constraints: Loss of evenness, beyond lost richness, contributed to age-related TCR diversity decline in cancer patients. Compared with age-matched healthy donors, untreated hematological or solid cancer patients showed higher blood TCR clonality.

Multiplex touch-down PCR with TRB-A/B primers amplified rearranged V-D-J TRB sequences. Each CDR3 protein gets one entry after TCRdb re-called the multiplex PCR reads with MiXCR. The sample includes some 3,100 distinct CDR3 sequences, around 27% of them seen just once. The template was genomic DNA from peripheral blood, not RNA. As for this clonotype: Its target is unknown.

The CDR3 extends over 13 amino acids. Germline loops: CDR1 GTSNPN, CDR2 SVGIG (reference sequence). With 5 bases clipped from V and 5 bases from J, the junction kept 4 bases outside the gene matches. V gene TRBV30 combines with J gene TRBJ2-1, with 9 bases matching TRBD2. The sequence was collected from a human donor with a solid tumor. The sequenced material came from blood. This CDR3 reads CAWSREGNNEQFF. For the CDR3, the DNA is TGTGCCTGGTCGCGGGAGGGAAACAATGAGCAGTTCTTC.